This T cell receptor beta chain emerged from a study of regulatory T cells in long-lasting Graves disease. For the study at large: Persistent Graves' disease required over 5 years of antithyroid drugs and positive TSH receptor antibodies.

A remark on this clonotype: Its antigen is not known. A read error is possible here, since a much larger clone lies one base away. No conserved phenylalanine or tryptophan is present at the end of the CDR3, so a read error is the likely explanation.

Study-level results: Newly diagnosed patients shared approximately 1,000 public clonotypes; persistent patients shared about 2,500. Persistent cases favored TRBV28, TRBJ1-2 and TRBJ2-5.

As to time point: persistent/refractory GD, antithyroid drugs over 5 years with positive TRAb. PBMCs provided the RNA from which the TCR library was made. As a group, patients came from one endocrinology department in Xi'an, China. Germline assignment: CDR1 DFQATT and CDR2 SNEGSKA (reference sequence). The CDR3 is 14 residues long. V was trimmed by 3 bases and J by 5 bases, leaving 16 bases between them. Investigators prepared the TCR beta libraries by applying iRepertoire HTBI primers and Arm-PCR of CDR3 regions. TCRdb recomputed calls from the multiplex PCR reads with MiXCR, one row per CDR3 protein. This table holds some 440,000 distinct CDR3 sequences, less than 25% found once.

The source is a female donor with Graves disease. The rearrangement links TRBV20-1 to TRBJ2-5; TRBD1 might be the D (5 bases). The sequencing used peripheral blood mononuclear cells (PBMCs), collected when the disease was refractory, from a patient treated with antithyroid drugs. For the CDR3, the DNA is TGCAGTGCTAGTGACGGACACCTCCGGGAGACCCAGTACCTC. Amino acid sequence: CSASDGHLRETQYL.